This is a list of T cell receptor beta chains from one sample in a study of shared clonotypes between healthy human individuals. Profiled with immunoSEQ multiplex PCR; TCRdb holds only in-frame clones, not every one. The repertoire has about 550,000 clones, roughly 95% of them found once; the top ten carry 0.095% to 0.12%. The sequencing input was naive CD8+ T cells sorted from blood. These receptors all stem from a woman younger than 45 in good health. The CDR3 runs from the conserved cysteine through the conserved F or W. Fields, in order: D gene, J gene, V gene, clone size, CDR3 protein, CDR3 DNA. D genes are given only for firm matches. A clone size is listed for some rows: how often the clone was seen (once, few, many), or a class if it is expanded.

>NA|TRBJ1-1|TRBV25-1|NA
CASSEGTNTEAFF
TGTGCCAGCAGTGAAGGGACGAACACTGAAGCTTTCTTT
>NA|TRBJ1-2|TRBV28|NA
CASSLSGTYYGYTF
TGTGCCAGCAGTTTGTCGGGGACTTACTATGGCTACACCTTC
>NA|TRBJ2-7|TRBV5-4|once
CASSFRDNAYEQYF
TGTGCCAGCAGCTTCCGGGACAACGCCTACGAGCAGTACTTC
>NA|TRBJ2-2|TRBV2|NA
CASKGSNTGELFF
TGTGCCAGCAAGGGTTCGAACACCGGGGAGCTGTTTTTT
>TRBD2|TRBJ2-7|TRBV6-5|NA
CASSLGTSAYEQYF
TGTGCCAGCAGTTTGGGGACTAGCGCCTACGAGCAGTACTTC
>NA|TRBJ1-1|TRBV27|NA
CASSDLGTEAFF
TGTGCCAGCAGTGACCTAGGAACTGAAGCTTTCTTT
>TRBD1|TRBJ2-7|TRBV5-1|NA
CASSEGGVNEQYF
TGCGCCAGTTCTGAAGGGGGCGTCAACGAGCAGTACTTC
>NA|TRBJ2-2|TRBV27|NA
CASSSRGGGSGELFF
TGTGCCAGCAGTTCCCGGGGCGGGGGCTCCGGGGAGCTGTTTTTT
>TRBD2|TRBJ2-1|TRBV2|NA
CASSERTSGSYNEQFF
TGTGCCAGCAGTGAGCGGACTAGCGGCTCCTACAATGAGCAGTTCTTC
>TRBD2|TRBJ2-2|TRBV7-2|once
CASSSGSHTSVTGELFF
TGTGCCAGCAGCTCGGGGTCCCACACTAGCGTCACCGGGGAGCTGTTTTTT
>NA|TRBJ2-7|TRBV4-2|once
CASSHTKNEQYF
TGTGCCAGCAGCCATACAAAGAACGAGCAGTACTTC